Below, 25 T cell receptor beta chains from the same sample are listed, as sequenced in a study of blood T cell repertoires in COVID-19. Generated by immunoSEQ multiplex PCR, the TCRdb table keeps only in-frame clones and is missing some. Among 100,000 or so clones listed, around 89% were seen once. Sequenced material: peripheral blood. These receptors all stem from a human donor with acute or convalescent COVID-19. The donor label of this sample is uncertain.

The chain links TRBV12-5 to TRBJ1-2; D is unresolved. Between the trimmed V and J ends, which lost 7 bases and 5 bases, there was a span of 14 bases. The length of the CDR3 is 13 residues. Germline V lookup: CDR1 LGHNT, CDR2 FRNRAP. CDR3 in amino acids: CASAYGSQYGYTF. The CDR3 coding sequence is TGTGCTAGTGCCTACGGGAGCCAATATGGCTACACCTTC.

V usage is TRBV19 and J usage is TRBJ2-3; the match to TRBD1 covers 9 bases. From germline, CDR1 is LNHDA and CDR2 SQIVND (reference sequence). This CDR3 is built from 15 residues. J gave up 3 bases and V 4 bases, and 5 bases lay outside the gene matches. CDR3 nucleotides: TGTGCCAGTAGTAGCGGACAGGGGAAGACAGATACGCAGTATTTT. Translating it yields CASSSGQGKTDTQYF.

The CDR3 protein is CASSSGGGHQPQHF. The CDR3 DNA sequence: TGTGCCAGCAGTTCGGGGGGAGGACATCAGCCCCAGCATTTT. The genes are TRBV6-6 and TRBJ1-5, with D perhaps matching TRBD1 (5 bases). Trimming pared 4 bases from V and 5 bases from J, leaving 12 bases between. Germline assignment: CDR1 MNHNY and CDR2 SVGAGI (reference sequence). This CDR3 is 14 amino acids long.

The genes are TRBV28 and TRBJ2-2, with D possibly matching TRBD1 (6 bases). Germline loops: CDR1 MDHEN, CDR2 SYDVKM. Trimming pared 4 bases from V and 4 bases from J, leaving 10 bases between. The CDR3 runs 14 residues. The CDR3 DNA reads TGTGCCAGCAGTTACCACAGGGCCACCGGGGAGCTGTTTTTT. This sequence encodes CASSYHRATGELFF.

The chain joins TRBV19 to TRBJ1-5; D perhaps matches TRBD1 (6 bases). Trimming shortened V by 4 bases and J by 5 bases, and 9 bases separated the two germline ends. There are 13 residues in the CDR3. CDR1 LNHDA and CDR2 SQIVND come from the germline V gene (reference sequence). The CDR3 reads CASSTGVDQPQHF. The CDR3 bases are TGTGCCAGTAGTACAGGGGTGGATCAGCCCCAGCATTTT. The whole variable domain, filled in from reference TRBV19 and TRBJ1-5, reads DGGITQSPKYLFRKEGQNVTLSCEQNLNHDAMYWYRQDPGQGLRLIYYSQIVNDFQKGDIAEGYSVSREKKESFPLTVTSAQKNPTAFYLCASSTGVDQPQHFGDGTRLSIL.

This chain links TRBV3-1 (or the pseudogene TRBV3-2) with TRBJ2-7; 10 positions match TRBD1. This CDR3 is 20 amino acids long. Germline V gene data show CDR1 as LGHDT and CDR2 as YNNKEL (reference sequence). Trimming removed 0 bases from V and 7 bases from J; junction bases left unmatched: 21. The CDR3: CASSQDSSSGPRDRGSEQYF. In nucleotides, the CDR3 is TGTGCCAGCAGCCAAGATTCCTCTTCGGGGCCCCGGGACAGGGGCTCAGAGCAGTACTTC.

The rearrangement joins TRBV5-4 to TRBJ2-7, with D tentatively TRBD1 (6 bases). The CDR3 is 15 amino acids. The V gene lost 1 base and the J gene lost 3 bases, with 14 bases spanning the gap. Germline CDR1 SGHNT, CDR2 YYREEE (reference sequence). The CDR3 loop is CASSLSQGRVYEQYF. CDR3 coding DNA: TGTGCCAGCAGCTTGTCACAGGGCAGGGTCTACGAGCAGTACTTC.

CDR3 protein: CAWSGGGGRDTIYF. The CDR3 DNA reads TGTGCCTGGAGCGGCGGCGGGGGCCGAGACACCATATATTTT. The chain has TRBV30 and TRBJ1-3; a weak D match, TRBD1 (6 bases). CDR1 GTSNPN and CDR2 SVGIG come from the germline V gene (reference sequence). CDR3 length: 14 amino acids. V was cut by 3 bases and J by 8 bases, with 17 bases left in between.

The V and J genes are TRBV9 and TRBJ2-7; a possible D gene is TRBD1 (6 bases). Trimming pared 4 bases from V and 2 bases from J, leaving 13 bases between. CDR3 size: 14 residues. Germline-derived CDR1 and CDR2 are SGDLS and YYNGEE. The CDR3 spells CASSPGDLTYEQYF. The CDR3 coding sequence is TGTGCCAGCAGCCCAGGGGACCTCACCTACGAGCAGTACTTC.

This CDR3 is CSARTGGDEKLFF. The CDR3 nucleotides read TGCAGCGCCCGGACAGGGGGCGATGAAAAACTGTTTTTT. The chain uses TRBV29-1 and TRBJ1-4; TRBD1 matches 11 bases. The germline CDR1 and CDR2 sequences are SQVTM and ANQGSEA. Trimming cost V 7 bases and J 6 bases; bases outside gene matches: 4. This CDR3 is built from 13 residues.

Comment on this clone: A junction end diverges from the germline sequence, so it may reflect a read error. The CDR3 reads CASSHTGTGTQYF. The CDR3 DNA follows: TGTGCCAGCAGCCACACCGGGACAGGTACGCAGTATTTT. The gene calls are TRBV14 and TRBJ2-3; TRBD1 agrees at 8 bases. From germline, CDR1 is SGHDN and CDR2 FVKESK. This CDR3 is built from 13 residues. The full variable domain, completed using reference TRBV14 and TRBJ2-3, is EAGVTQFPSHSVIEKGQTVTLRCDPISGHDNLYWYRRVMGKEIKFLLHFVKESKQDESGMPNNRFLAERTGGTYSTLKVQPAELEDSGVYFCASSHTGTGTQYFGPGTRLTVL.

V is TRBV5-4 and J is TRBJ1-6; 8 nucleotides match TRBD1. Germline loops: CDR1 SGHNT, CDR2 YYREEE (reference sequence). J lost 7 bases, V lost 0 bases, and 3 bases had no gene match. The CDR3 contains 15 residues. CDR3 nucleotide sequence: TGTGCCAGCAGCTTGGCAGGGGGCATGAATTCACCCCTCCACTTT. Its translation: CASSLAGGMNSPLHF.

This chain joins TRBV7-2 and TRBJ2-2, with TRBD1 as a possible D gene (6 bases). The germline V gene encodes CDR1 SGHTA and CDR2 FQGNSA. V lost 7 bases and J lost 1, with 13 bases in between. This CDR3 is 15 amino acids long. CDR3 in DNA: TGTGCCAGCATTTCCGACAGGTTGAACACCGGGGAGCTGTTTTTT. This gives the protein CASISDRLNTGELFF.

This clone was seen just once. The chain is built from TRBV28 and TRBJ2-5; 9 bases are a match to TRBD2. There are 16 residues in the CDR3. Germline V lookup: CDR1 MDHEN, CDR2 SYDVKM. After removal of 7 bases from V and 4 bases from J, the junction contained 13 bases not matched to a gene. The CDR3 coding sequence is TGTGCCAGCAAGAGGCCCCCTGCGGGAGGGCGAGAGACCCAGTACTTC. It specifies CASKRPPAGGRETQYF.

This clone occurred once. This chain connects TRBV12-5 to TRBJ1-4; a weak D match, TRBD1 (6 bases). The V end was cut by 6 bases, the J end by 7 bases, with 18 bases between. The CDR3 is 15 amino acids. Per the germline V gene, CDR1 is LGHNT and CDR2 is FRNRAP. CDR3 protein: CASGVGGPRGEKLFF. CDR3 in DNA: TGTGCTAGTGGCGTCGGGGGGCCCCGGGGTGAAAAACTGTTTTTT.

This sequence joins TRBV18 and TRBJ1-1; D unclear. V gave up 2 bases and J gave up 0 bases, with 7 bases separating them. The CDR3 length is 14 residues. Germline V gene lookup returns CDR1 KGHSH and CDR2 LQKENI. The CDR3 nucleotides are TGTGCCAGCTCACCAACTGCGATGAACACTGAAGCTTTCTTT. Encoded protein: CASSPTAMNTEAFF.

CDR3 coding DNA: TGTGCCAGCAGCCAAATTCGAATACAGGGGAGTGGGAATGGCTACACCTTC. Translation: CASSQIRIQGSGNGYTF. The gene calls are TRBV4-2 and TRBJ1-2; 7 bases are a match to TRBD1. CDR3 length equals 17 residues. J lost 6 bases, V lost 2 bases, and 15 bases had no gene match. Germline V gives CDR1 LGHNA, CDR2 YNFKEQ.

This clone was recorded a few times. This chain links TRBV5-4 with TRBJ1-1; 7 bases line up with TRBD1. CDR3 size: 13 residues. J was trimmed by 0 bases and V by 5 bases; bases with no gene match: 1. CDR1 and CDR2 (germline): SGHNT, YYREEE (reference sequence). CDR3 amino acids: CASRGQLNTEAFF. The CDR3 DNA follows: TGTGCCAGCAGGGGACAGCTGAACACTGAAGCTTTCTTT.

This sequence joins TRBV7-2 and TRBJ1-1; 8 nucleotides agree with TRBD1. The germline CDR1 and CDR2 sequences are SGHTA and FQGNSA. The CDR3 extends over 14 amino acids. V gave up 5 bases and J gave up 5 bases; unmatched junction bases: 7. CDR3 loop: CASSPPDRATEAFF. Written as DNA, the CDR3 is TGTGCCAGCAGCCCCCCGGACAGGGCAACTGAAGCTTTCTTT.

J is TRBJ2-5 and V is TRBV5-1; 13 positions agree with TRBD2. Germline CDR1 and CDR2: SGHRS and YFSETQ. The CDR3 runs to 16 residues. Trimming removed 3 bases from V and 2 bases from J; junction bases left unmatched: 4. The CDR3 nucleotides read TGCGCCAGCAGCTCGGGACTAGCGGGGAGTCAAGAGACCCAGTACTTC. This gives the protein CASSSGLAGSQETQYF.

The chain employs TRBV4-2 and TRBJ2-3, with 8 bases lining up with TRBD1. Trimming cost V 3 bases and J 4 bases; bases outside gene matches: 3. Germline V gene data show CDR1 as LGHNA and CDR2 as YNFKEQ. The length of the CDR3 is 14 residues. The CDR3 coding sequence is TGTGCCAGCAGCCAGGACAGGGTCCCAGATACGCAGTATTTT. This codes for CASSQDRVPDTQYF.

This chain joins TRBV11-2 and TRBJ2-1; 11 bases map to TRBD2. Trimming at V came to 6 bases and at J to 0 bases, leaving 19 bases not matched to a gene. Germline V lookup: CDR1 SGHAT, CDR2 FQNNGV. This CDR3 spans 21 amino acids. CDR3 DNA: TGTGCCAGCAGTTCCCCCTCAGGAGAGATACTAGCGGGAGACTCCTACAATGAGCAGTTCTTC. Encoded protein: CASSSPSGEILAGDSYNEQFF.

The J gene is TRBJ2-7, the V gene TRBV5-4; the D gene is possibly TRBD1 (6 bases). V was shortened by 1 base and J by 0 bases, with 11 bases between the two germline ends. Germline CDR1 and CDR2: SGHNT and YYREEE (reference sequence). The CDR3 is made up of 15 amino acids. The CDR3 sequence: CASSLNGQSSYEQYF. The CDR3 DNA reads TGTGCCAGCAGCTTGAACGGACAGAGCTCCTACGAGCAGTACTTC. The whole variable domain, filled in from reference TRBV5-4 and TRBJ2-7, reads ETGVTQSPTHLIKTRGQQVTLRCSSQSGHNTVSWYQQALGQGPQFIFQYYREEENGRGNFPPRFSGLQFPNYSSELNVNALELDDSALYLCASSLNGQSSYEQYFGPGTRLTVT.

J is TRBJ1-1 and V is TRBV27; D may be TRBD1 (5 bases). The CDR3 contains 14 residues. Germline V gene lookup returns CDR1 MNHEY and CDR2 SMNVEV (reference sequence). Trimming removed 4 bases from V and 6 bases from J, with 15 bases in between. The CDR3 sequence: CASSSPQPGSEAFF. As DNA, the CDR3 is TGTGCCAGCAGTTCCCCCCAACCAGGGTCTGAAGCTTTCTTT.

The rearrangement joins TRBV5-4 to TRBJ2-3; 7 nucleotides agree with TRBD1. The CDR3 covers 14 residues. The germline CDR1 and CDR2 sequences are SGHNT and YYREEE (reference sequence). V trimming: 4 bases; J trimming: 2 bases; junction bases outside the gene matches: 4. The CDR3: CASSAGTVTDTQYF. In DNA, the CDR3 is TGTGCCAGCAGCGCCGGGACAGTCACAGATACGCAGTATTTT. Variable domain in full (rest from reference TRBV5-4 and TRBJ2-3): ETGVTQSPTHLIKTRGQQVTLRCSSQSGHNTVSWYQQALGQGPQFIFQYYREEENGRGNFPPRFSGLQFPNYSSELNVNALELDDSALYLCASSAGTVTDTQYFGPGTRLTVL.